This T cell receptor beta chain was sequenced during a study of regulatory T cells in long-lasting Graves disease. The V gene lost 6 bases and the J gene lost 4 bases, with 15 bases spanning the gap. CDR3 length equals 14 residues. CDR1 is MNHNS, CDR2 SASEGT, per germline. In building TCR beta libraries, iRepertoire HTBI primers were used together with Arm-PCR of CDR3 regions. TCRdb itself ran the multiplex PCR reads through MiXCR, one entry per CDR3 protein. The sample has 420,000 or so distinct CDR3 sequences, about a quarter seen once. The table lists this clonotype with many counts. Described time point: persistent/refractory GD, antithyroid drugs over 5 years with positive TRAb. PBMCs were the source of the RNA used for TCR sequencing.

The origin of this receptor is a female donor with Graves disease. Sample: peripheral blood mononuclear cells (PBMCs), taken when the disease was refractory, from a patient treated with antithyroid drugs. The chain couples TRBV6-1 to TRBJ1-1; D unclear. The CDR3 loop is CASSSLRAITEAFF. The CDR3, as DNA: TGTGCCAGCAGCTCACTAAGGGCCATCACTGAAGCTTTCTTT.